This paragraph covers one T cell receptor beta chain sequence. The entry originates in a study of identical twins. Germline values: CDR1 MGHRA, CDR2 YSYEKL. The CDR3 extends over 16 amino acids. V lost 4 bases to trimming and J lost 3 bases; unmatched junction nucleotides: 8. TCRdb re-called the 5' RACE reads with MiXCR, one entry per CDR3 protein. This repertoire shows 460,000 or so distinct CDR3 sequences, 14% found once; its top ten account for about 0.52%. The data were also submitted as part of a second study, on yellow fever vaccine responses in identical twins.

Sequencing was carried out using CD4+ T cells sorted from blood. This sequence was found in a woman between 18 and 29 years old in good health. This sequence joins TRBV4-1 and TRBJ2-1; 8 bases line up with TRBD2. The CDR3 protein is CASSRGTGTSYNEQFF. CDR3 in DNA: TGCGCCAGCAGCCGGGGGACCGGGACTAGCTACAATGAGCAGTTCTTC.